These T cell receptor beta chains were read from a single sample in a study of regulatory T cells in long-lasting Graves disease. TCRdb used MiXCR to reprocess the multiplex PCR reads, holding one entry per CDR3 protein. The profile shows roughly 500,000 distinct CDR3 sequences, around a fifth of them singletons. Sequencing was performed on peripheral blood mononuclear cells (PBMCs), taken when the disease was refractory, from a patient treated with antithyroid drugs. Receptors were obtained from a female donor with Graves disease. Each CDR3 is given with its conserved first and last residue. The D gene is left open where the match is weak. Only part of the rows carry a size: once, few, many, or a class if the clone is expanded.

>TRBJ2-7|TRBV12-5|many|NA|14
CASGPSRFSYEQYF
TGTGCTAGTGGCCCGAGTCGGTTTTCCTACGAGCAGTACTTC
>TRBJ2-4|TRBV9|NA|NA|15
CASSAGHLAKNIQYF
TGTGCCAGCAGCGCCGGACACCTAGCCAAAAACATTCAGTACTTC
>TRBJ2-5|TRBV7-2|few|NA|16
CASSLARKDPQETQYF
TGTGCCAGCAGCTTAGCCAGGAAGGACCCTCAAGAGACCCAGTACTTC
>TRBJ2-7|TRBV20-1|few|NA|15
CSARDPEAPSYEQYF
TGCAGTGCTAGAGATCCCGAGGCTCCCTCCTACGAGCAGTACTTC
>TRBJ1-4|TRBV28|many|NA|15
CASSLWGGSNEKLFF
TGTGCCAGCAGTTTATGGGGGGGGTCTAATGAAAAACTGTTTTTT
>TRBJ1-1|TRBV19|many|NA|15
CASSIAFTVGTEAFF
TGTGCCAGTAGTATAGCCTTCACAGTGGGCACTGAAGCTTTCTTT
>TRBJ1-6|TRBV11-3|few|NA|13
CASSLEPGSPLHF
TGTGCCAGCAGCTTAGAGCCGGGTTCACCCCTCCACTTT
>TRBJ1-3|TRBV6-1|NA|TRBD1|16
CASSPGTGWGRNTIYF
TGTGCCAGCAGTCCCGGGACAGGATGGGGGAGAAACACCATATATTTT
>TRBJ1-5|TRBV6-2/TRBV6-3|few|NA|16
CASSYSRRGGNQPQHF
TGTGCCAGCAGTTACTCGAGGCGGGGTGGCAATCAGCCCCAGCATTTT
>TRBJ2-1|TRBV29-1|NA|NA|14
CSVDSGALYNEQFF
TGCAGCGTTGATTCGGGGGCCCTCTACAATGAGCAGTTCTTC
>TRBJ1-2|TRBV3-1|many|TRBD1|13
CASSNRGIYGYTF
TGTGCCAGCAGCAACAGGGGCATCTATGGCTACACCTTC
>TRBJ2-1|TRBV13|few|NA|14
CASSLGARYNEQFF
TGTGCCAGCAGCTTAGGCGCGCGCTACAATGAGCAGTTCTTC
>TRBJ2-5|TRBV28|many|TRBD2|18
CASSPRTSGNSWRETQYF
TGTGCCAGCAGTCCCCGGACTAGCGGGAATTCTTGGAGAGAGACCCAGTACTTC
>TRBJ1-4|TRBV28|few|NA|16
CASSFEGASGDEKLFF
TGTGCCAGCAGTTTTGAAGGGGCATCTGGAGATGAAAAACTGTTTTTT
>TRBJ2-2|TRBV6-1|many|TRBD1|13
CASRDRFTGELFF
TGTGCCAGCAGGGACAGGTTCACCGGGGAGCTGTTTTTT
>TRBJ1-4|TRBV30|few|NA|15
CAWSPRGGPGEKLFF
TGTGCCTGGAGTCCACGGGGGGGGCCGGGGGAAAAACTGTTTTTT
>TRBJ2-2|TRBV7-2|NA|NA|13
CATLPRMPGELFF
TGTGCCACCCTACCCCGCATGCCCGGGGAGCTGTTTTTT
>TRBJ2-2|TRBV7-9|NA|TRBD2|17
CASSLARRERGTGELFF
TGTGCCAGCAGCTTAGCTCGGCGGGAGCGCGGCACCGGGGAGCTGTTTTTT
>TRBJ2-5|TRBV19|NA|NA|14
CASSPRGELETQYF
TGTGCCAGTAGCCCCAGGGGGGAACTTGAGACCCAGTACTTC
>TRBJ2-7|TRBV11-2|many|NA|13
CASSPGVLYEQYF
TGTGCCAGCAGCCCAGGGGTGCTTTACGAGCAGTACTTC
>TRBJ2-5|TRBV7-6|few|NA|13
CASSLWGDETQYF
TGTGCCAGCAGCTTATGGGGAGATGAGACCCAGTACTTC
>TRBJ2-7|TRBV20-1|few|TRBD2|14
CSARDPPGRGEQYF
TGCAGTGCTAGAGATCCCCCAGGGAGGGGCGAGCAGTACTTC
>TRBJ1-5|TRBV13|few|NA|14
CASSPRGPNQPQHF
TGTGCCAGCAGCCCCCGGGGCCCCAATCAGCCCCAGCATTTT
>TRBJ1-5|TRBV19|NA|NA|14
CASSIVNSNQPQHF
TGTGCCAGTAGTATAGTGAATAGCAATCAGCCCCAGCATTTT
>TRBJ2-2|TRBV7-2|NA|NA|14
CASSPELVAGELFF
TGTGCCAGCAGCCCCGAATTAGTGGCCGGGGAGCTGTTTTTT
>TRBJ1-1|TRBV19|NA|NA|19
CASKWGRAVLTGVETEAFF
TGTGCCAGCAAATGGGGGAGGGCAGTTCTGACTGGGGTGGAGACTGAAGCTTTCTTT
>TRBJ1-3|TRBV27|many|NA|13
CASSSTEGNTIYF
TGTGCCAGCAGTTCAACGGAGGGAAACACCATATATTTT
>TRBJ2-5|TRBV7-9|NA|TRBD2|18
CASSSGLAGVLVDETQYF
TGTGCCAGCAGCTCCGGACTAGCGGGAGTTCTTGTAGATGAGACCCAGTACTTC
>TRBJ2-2|TRBV24-1|many|TRBD1|14
CATRGQSDTGELFF
TGTGCCACCAGGGGACAGTCAGACACCGGGGAGCTGTTTTTT
>TRBJ1-4|TRBV29-1|NA|NA|11
CSVESARGLFF
TGCAGCGTTGAATCAGCCCGGGGGCTGTTTTTT
>TRBJ1-5|TRBV3-1|few|NA|14
CASSQDLREKPQHF
TGTGCCAGCAGCCAAGATCTGAGGGAGAAGCCCCAGCATTTT
>TRBJ1-5|TRBV10-3|NA|NA|15
CAISESQDFAQPQHF
TGTGCCATCAGTGAGTCGCAGGATTTCGCTCAGCCCCAGCATTTT
>TRBJ2-3|TRBV19|NA|NA|15
CASSILGQDGDTQYF
TGTGCCAGTAGTATATTGGGCCAGGACGGAGATACGCAGTATTTT
>TRBJ1-2|TRBV3-1|once|NA|17
CASSRDTTGSDNYGYTF
TGTGCCAGCAGCCGTGATACGACAGGCTCGGATAACTATGGCTACACCTTC
>TRBJ1-2|TRBV7-2|few|TRBD1|17
CASSLNQWTGETYGYTF
TGTGCCAGCAGCCTCAACCAGTGGACAGGAGAAACCTATGGCTACACCTTC
>TRBJ1-5|TRBV2|many|TRBD1|13
CASTGQGGQPQHF
TGTGCCAGCACCGGACAGGGAGGGCAGCCCCAGCATTTT
>TRBJ1-4|TRBV7-9|few|TRBD1|17
CASSLRPPQGALEKLFF
TGTGCCAGCAGCTTAAGACCACCGCAGGGGGCTCTGGAAAAACTGTTTTTT
>TRBJ1-2|TRBV28|many|TRBD1|17
CASSFITGTGLNYGYTF
TGTGCCAGCAGTTTCATAACGGGGACAGGTTTGAACTATGGCTACACCTTC
>TRBJ1-2|TRBV2|NA|TRBD1|16
CASSAVSPGTAYGYTF
TGTGCCAGCAGCGCCGTATCTCCCGGGACAGCCTATGGCTACACCTTC
>TRBJ2-1|TRBV5-1|NA|NA|13
CASGAAPFDEQFF
TGCGCCAGCGGGGCTGCCCCTTTTGATGAGCAGTTCTTC